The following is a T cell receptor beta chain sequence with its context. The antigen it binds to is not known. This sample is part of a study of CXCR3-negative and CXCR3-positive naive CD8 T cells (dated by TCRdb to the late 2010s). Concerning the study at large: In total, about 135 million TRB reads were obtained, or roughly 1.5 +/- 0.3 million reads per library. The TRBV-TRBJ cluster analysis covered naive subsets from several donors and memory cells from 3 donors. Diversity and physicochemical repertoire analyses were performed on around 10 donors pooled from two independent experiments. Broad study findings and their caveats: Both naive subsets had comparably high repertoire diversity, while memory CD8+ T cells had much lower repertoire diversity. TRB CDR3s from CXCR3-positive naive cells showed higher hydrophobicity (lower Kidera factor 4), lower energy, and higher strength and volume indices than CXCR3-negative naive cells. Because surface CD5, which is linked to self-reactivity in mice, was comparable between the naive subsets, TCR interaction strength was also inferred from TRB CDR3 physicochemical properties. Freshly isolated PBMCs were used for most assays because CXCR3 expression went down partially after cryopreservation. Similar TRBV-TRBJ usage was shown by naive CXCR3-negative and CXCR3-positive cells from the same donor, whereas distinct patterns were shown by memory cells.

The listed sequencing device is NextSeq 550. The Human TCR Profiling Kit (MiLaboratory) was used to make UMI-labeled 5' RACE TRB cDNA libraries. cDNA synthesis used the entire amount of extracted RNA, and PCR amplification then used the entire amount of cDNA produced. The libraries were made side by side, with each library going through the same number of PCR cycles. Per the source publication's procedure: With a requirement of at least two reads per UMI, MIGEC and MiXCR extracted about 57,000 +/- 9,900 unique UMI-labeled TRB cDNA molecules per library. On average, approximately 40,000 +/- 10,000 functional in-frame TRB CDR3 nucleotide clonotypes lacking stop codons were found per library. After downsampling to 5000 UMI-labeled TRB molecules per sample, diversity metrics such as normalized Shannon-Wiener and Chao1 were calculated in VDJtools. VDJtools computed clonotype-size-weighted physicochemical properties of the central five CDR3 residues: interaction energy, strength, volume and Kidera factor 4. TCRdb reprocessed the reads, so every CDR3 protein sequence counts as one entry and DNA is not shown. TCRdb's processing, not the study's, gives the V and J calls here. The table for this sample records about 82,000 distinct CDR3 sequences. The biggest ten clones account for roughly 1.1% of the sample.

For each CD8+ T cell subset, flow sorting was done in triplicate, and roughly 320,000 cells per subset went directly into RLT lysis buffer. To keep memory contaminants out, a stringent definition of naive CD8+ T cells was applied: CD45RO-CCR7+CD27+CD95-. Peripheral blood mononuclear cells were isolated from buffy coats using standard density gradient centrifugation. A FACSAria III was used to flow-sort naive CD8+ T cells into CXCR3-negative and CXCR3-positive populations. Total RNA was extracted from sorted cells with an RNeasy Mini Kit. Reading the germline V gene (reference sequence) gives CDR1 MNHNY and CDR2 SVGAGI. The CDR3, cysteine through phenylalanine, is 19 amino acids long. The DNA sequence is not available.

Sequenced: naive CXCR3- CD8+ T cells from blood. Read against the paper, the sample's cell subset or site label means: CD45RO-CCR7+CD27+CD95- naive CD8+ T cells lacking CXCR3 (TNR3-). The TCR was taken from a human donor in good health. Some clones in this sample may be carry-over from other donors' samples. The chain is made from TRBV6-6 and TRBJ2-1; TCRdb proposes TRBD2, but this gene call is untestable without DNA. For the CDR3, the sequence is CASSYSVLAGGRSYNEQFF.